A selection of T cell receptor beta chains follows, all from one sample in a study of blood T cell repertoires in COVID-19. Assay used: immunoSEQ multiplex PCR; TCRdb lists only in-frame clones, some missing. Among some 150,000 clones listed, around nine tenths were seen once. The sequenced sample was peripheral blood. All receptors derive from a man aged 45-65 years with active or convalescent COVID-19. The CDR3 runs from the conserved cysteine through the conserved F or W. The D gene is left open where the match is weak.

J: TRBJ2-1
V: TRBV19
D: TRBD2
DNA: TGTGCCAGTAGTATCACTAGCGGGAGTGGAGAGCAGTTCTTC
CDR3: CASSITSGSGEQFF

J: TRBJ2-3
V: TRBV6-5
D: -
DNA: TGTGCCAGCAGTCGGTTAGCGCCCTTCACAGATACGCAGTATTTT
CDR3: CASSRLAPFTDTQYF

J: TRBJ1-5
V: TRBV28
D: TRBD1
DNA: TGTGCCAGCACCTTTGGGACAGGGATGTTCAATCAGCCCCAGCATTTT
CDR3: CASTFGTGMFNQPQHF

J: TRBJ2-2
V: TRBV6-2/TRBV6-3
D: -
DNA: TGTGCCAGCAGTTACGGAAGGAGGGCCGCCGGGGAGCTGTTTTTT
CDR3: CASSYGRRAAGELFF

J: TRBJ2-3
V: TRBV6-1
D: TRBD1
DNA: TGTGCCAGCAGTGAAGGGACAGGGATCACAGATACGCAGTATTTT
CDR3: CASSEGTGITDTQYF

J: TRBJ2-1
V: TRBV11-1
D: -
DNA: TGTGCCAGCAGCTTGGGGGGAGTAGCGGAGAACAATGAGCAGTTCTTC
CDR3: CASSLGGVAENNEQFF

J: TRBJ2-7
V: TRBV7-9
D: -
DNA: TGTGCCAGCAGCTTAGAACTTCGGGGGGAGCAGTACTTC
CDR3: CASSLELRGEQYF

J: TRBJ2-7
V: TRBV2
D: -
DNA: TGTGCCAGTAGGGGGTCGTCCATGGGCGAGCAGTACTTC
CDR3: CASRGSSMGEQYF

J: TRBJ1-1
V: TRBV21-1
D: -
DNA: TGTGCCAGCAGCTTTAGAGCTTTCTTT
CDR3: CASSFRAFF

J: TRBJ2-7
V: TRBV14
D: -
DNA: TGTGCCAGCAGCCAAGATTGGGGCCGCGCCTCCTACGAGCAGTACTTC
CDR3: CASSQDWGRASYEQYF

J: TRBJ2-2
V: TRBV7-6
D: -
DNA: TGTGCCAGCAGCGCGGGACCAGCGAACACCGGGGAGCTGTTTTTT
CDR3: CASSAGPANTGELFF

J: TRBJ2-4
V: TRBV28
D: TRBD2
DNA: TGTGCCACGGGACTAGCGGGGGGATCAGCCAAAAACATTCAGTACTTC
CDR3: CATGLAGGSAKNIQYF

J: TRBJ2-1
V: TRBV6-2/TRBV6-3
D: TRBD2
DNA: TGTGCCAGCAGATACATTAAGGGACTAGCTTTCGATGAGCAGTTCTTC
CDR3: CASRYIKGLAFDEQFF

J: TRBJ1-1
V: TRBV6-5
D: TRBD1
DNA: TGTGCCAGCAGTTTGTCCGGGACAGCACGCACTGAAGCTTTCTTT
CDR3: CASSLSGTARTEAFF

J: TRBJ2-6
V: TRBV6-6
D: -
DNA: TGTGCCAGCAGTTCACACCCCGGGGCCAACGTCCTGACTTTC
CDR3: CASSSHPGANVLTF

J: TRBJ2-7
V: TRBV6-5
D: -
DNA: TGTGCCAGCATGGACAGAGCCTACGAGCAGTACTTC
CDR3: CASMDRAYEQYF

J: TRBJ2-7
V: TRBV5-1
D: -
DNA: TGCGCCTCCTACCCTTCTAGCCTCACCTACGAGCAGTACTTC
CDR3: CASYPSSLTYEQYF

J: TRBJ2-2
V: TRBV19
D: -
DNA: TGTGCCAGTAACGGCGATGGGCGTTACACCGGGGAGCTGTTTTTT
CDR3: CASNGDGRYTGELFF